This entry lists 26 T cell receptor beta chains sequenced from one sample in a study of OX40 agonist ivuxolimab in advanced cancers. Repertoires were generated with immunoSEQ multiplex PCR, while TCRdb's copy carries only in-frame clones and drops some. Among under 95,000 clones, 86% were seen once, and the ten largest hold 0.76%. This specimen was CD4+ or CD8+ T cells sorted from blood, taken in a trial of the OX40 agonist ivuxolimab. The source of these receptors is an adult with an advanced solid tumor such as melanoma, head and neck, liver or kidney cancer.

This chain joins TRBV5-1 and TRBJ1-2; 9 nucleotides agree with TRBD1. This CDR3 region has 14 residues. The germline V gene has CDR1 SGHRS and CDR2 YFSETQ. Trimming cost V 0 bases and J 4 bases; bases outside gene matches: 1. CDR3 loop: CASSLGGQGYGYTF. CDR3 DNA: TGCGCCAGCAGCTTGGGGGGACAGGGCTATGGCTACACCTTC. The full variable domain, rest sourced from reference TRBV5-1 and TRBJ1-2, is KAGVTQTPRYLIKTRGQQVTLSCSPISGHRSVSWYQQTPGQGLQFLFEYFSETQRNKGNFPGRFSGRQFSNSRSEMNVSTLELGDSALYLCASSLGGQGYGYTFGSGTRLTVV.

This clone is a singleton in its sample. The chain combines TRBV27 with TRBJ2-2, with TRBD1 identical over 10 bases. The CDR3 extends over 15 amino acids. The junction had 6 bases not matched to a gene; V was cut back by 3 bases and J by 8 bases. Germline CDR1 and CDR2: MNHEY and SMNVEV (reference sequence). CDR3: CASSFRQGAFGELFF. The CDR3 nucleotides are TGTGCCAGCAGTTTTAGACAGGGGGCTTTTGGGGAGCTGTTTTTT.

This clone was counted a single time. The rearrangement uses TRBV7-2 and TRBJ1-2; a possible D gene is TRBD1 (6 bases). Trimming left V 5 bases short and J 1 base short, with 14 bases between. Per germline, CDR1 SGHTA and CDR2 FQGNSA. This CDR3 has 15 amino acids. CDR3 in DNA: TGTGCCAGCAGCATACAGGGAGGTGGTAACTATGGCTACACCTTC. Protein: CASSIQGGGNYGYTF. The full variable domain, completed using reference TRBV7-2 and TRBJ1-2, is GAGVSQSPSNKVTEKGKDVELRCDPISGHTALYWYRQSLGQGLEFLIYFQGNSAPDKSGLPSDRFSAERTGGSVSTLTIQRTQQEDSAVYLCASSIQGGGNYGYTFGSGTRLTVV.

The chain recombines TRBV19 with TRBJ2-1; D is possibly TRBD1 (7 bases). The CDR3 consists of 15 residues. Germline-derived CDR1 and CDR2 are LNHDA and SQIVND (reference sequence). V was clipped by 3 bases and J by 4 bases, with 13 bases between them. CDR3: CASSIRRDRYNEQFF. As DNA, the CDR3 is TGTGCCAGTAGTATTAGGAGGGACAGATACAATGAGCAGTTCTTC.

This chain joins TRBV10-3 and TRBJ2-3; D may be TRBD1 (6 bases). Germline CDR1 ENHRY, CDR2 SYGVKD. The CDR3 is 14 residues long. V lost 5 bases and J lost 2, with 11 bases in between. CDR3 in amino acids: CAISWGQSTDTQYF. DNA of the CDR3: TGTGCCATCAGTTGGGGGCAGTCCACAGATACGCAGTATTTT.

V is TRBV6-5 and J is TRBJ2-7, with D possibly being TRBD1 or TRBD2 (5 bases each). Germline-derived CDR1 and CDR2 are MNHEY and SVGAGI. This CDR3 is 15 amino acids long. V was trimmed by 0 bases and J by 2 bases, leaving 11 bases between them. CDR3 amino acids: CASSYSRGEAYEQYF. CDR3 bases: TGTGCCAGCAGTTACTCGAGAGGGGAAGCCTACGAGCAGTACTTC.

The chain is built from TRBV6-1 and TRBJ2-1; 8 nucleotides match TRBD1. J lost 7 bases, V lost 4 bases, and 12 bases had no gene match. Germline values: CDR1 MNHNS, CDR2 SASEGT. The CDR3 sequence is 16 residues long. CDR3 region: CASSAYGTGGRNEQFF. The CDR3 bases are TGTGCCAGCAGTGCTTATGGGACAGGCGGTAGGAATGAGCAGTTCTTC.

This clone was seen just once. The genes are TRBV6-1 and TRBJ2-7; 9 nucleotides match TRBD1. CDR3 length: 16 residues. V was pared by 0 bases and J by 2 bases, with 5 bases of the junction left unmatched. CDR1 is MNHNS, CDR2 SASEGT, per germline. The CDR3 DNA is TGTGCCAGCAGTGAAGCCTGGGGACAGGGAGCCTACGAGCAGTACTTC. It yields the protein CASSEAWGQGAYEQYF.

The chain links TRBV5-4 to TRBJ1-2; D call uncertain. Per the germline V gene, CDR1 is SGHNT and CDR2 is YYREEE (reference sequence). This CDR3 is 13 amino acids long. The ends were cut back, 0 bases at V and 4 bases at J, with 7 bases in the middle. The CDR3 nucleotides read TGTGCCAGCAGCTTGGCCGGGATCTATGGCTACACCTTC. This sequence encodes CASSLAGIYGYTF.

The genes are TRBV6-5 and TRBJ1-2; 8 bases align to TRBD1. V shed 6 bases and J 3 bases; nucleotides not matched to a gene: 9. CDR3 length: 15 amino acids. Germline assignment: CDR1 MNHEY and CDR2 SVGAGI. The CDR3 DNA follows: TGTGCCAGCAGACCTCTTGGACAGGGAGACTATGGCTACACCTTC. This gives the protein CASRPLGQGDYGYTF.

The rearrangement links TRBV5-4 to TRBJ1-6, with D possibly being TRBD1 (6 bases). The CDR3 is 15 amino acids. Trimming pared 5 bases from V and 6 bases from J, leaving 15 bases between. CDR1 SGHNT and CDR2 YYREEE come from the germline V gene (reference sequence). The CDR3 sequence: CASSSGQPGNSPLHF. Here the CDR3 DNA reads TGTGCCAGCAGTTCCGGACAGCCCGGTAATTCACCCCTCCACTTT.

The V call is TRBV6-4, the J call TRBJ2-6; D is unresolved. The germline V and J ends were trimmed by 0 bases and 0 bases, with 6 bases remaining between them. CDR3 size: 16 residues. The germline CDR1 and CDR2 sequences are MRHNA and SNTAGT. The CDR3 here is CASSDSGLSGANVLTF. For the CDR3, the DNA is TGTGCCAGCAGTGACTCAGGGCTCTCTGGGGCCAACGTCCTGACTTTC.

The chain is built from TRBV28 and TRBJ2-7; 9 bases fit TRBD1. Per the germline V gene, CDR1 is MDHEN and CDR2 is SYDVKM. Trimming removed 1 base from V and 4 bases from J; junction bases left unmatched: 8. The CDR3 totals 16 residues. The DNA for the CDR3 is TGTGCCAGCAGTTTATACCACAGGGGGCGTAATTACGAGCAGTACTTC. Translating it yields CASSLYHRGRNYEQYF.

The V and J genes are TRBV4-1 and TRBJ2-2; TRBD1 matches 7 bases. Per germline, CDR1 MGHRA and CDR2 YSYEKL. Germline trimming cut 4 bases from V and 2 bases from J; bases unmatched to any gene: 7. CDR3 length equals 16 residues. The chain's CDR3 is CASSPRGTANTGELFF. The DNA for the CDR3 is TGCGCCAGCAGCCCAAGGGGGACAGCAAACACCGGGGAGCTGTTTTTT.

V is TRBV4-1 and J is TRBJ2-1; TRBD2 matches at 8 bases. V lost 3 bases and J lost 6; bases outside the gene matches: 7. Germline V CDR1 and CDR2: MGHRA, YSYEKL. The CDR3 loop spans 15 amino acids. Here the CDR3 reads CASSQDGGALNEQFF. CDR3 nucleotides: TGCGCCAGCAGCCAGGACGGGGGGGCCCTCAATGAGCAGTTCTTC.

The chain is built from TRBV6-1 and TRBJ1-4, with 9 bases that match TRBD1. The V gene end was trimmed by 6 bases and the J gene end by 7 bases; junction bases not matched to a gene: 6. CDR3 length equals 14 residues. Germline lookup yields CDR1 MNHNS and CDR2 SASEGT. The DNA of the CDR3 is TGTGCCAGCAGAACAGGGGGCTCGATTGAAAAACTGTTTTTT. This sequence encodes CASRTGGSIEKLFF.

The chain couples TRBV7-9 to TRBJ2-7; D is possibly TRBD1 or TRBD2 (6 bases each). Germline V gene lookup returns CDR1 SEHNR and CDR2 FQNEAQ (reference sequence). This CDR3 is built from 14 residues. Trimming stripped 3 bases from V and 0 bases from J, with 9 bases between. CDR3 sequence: CASSFRGASYEQYF. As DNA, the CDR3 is TGTGCCAGCAGCTTTAGGGGGGCCTCCTACGAGCAGTACTTC. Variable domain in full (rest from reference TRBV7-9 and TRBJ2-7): DTGVSQNPRHKITKRGQNVTFRCDPISEHNRLYWYRQTLGQGPEFLTYFQNEAQLEKSRLLSDRFSAERPKGSFSTLEIQRTEQGDSAMYLCASSFRGASYEQYFGPGTRLTVT.

CDR3 nucleotides: TGTGCCACCAGCAGAGATCGGAGCGGGACTAGTGCCACCGGGGAGCTGTTTTTT. As protein: CATSRDRSGTSATGELFF. The chain couples TRBV15 to TRBJ2-2, with 8 bases lining up with TRBD2. Germline V gene data show CDR1 as LNHNV and CDR2 as YYDKDF (reference sequence). CDR3 size: 18 residues. The junction had 10 bases not matched to a gene; V was cut back by 0 bases and J by 4 bases. The whole variable domain, remainder taken from reference TRBV15 and TRBJ2-2, is DAMVIQNPRYQVTQFGKPVTLSCSQTLNHNVMYWYQQKSSQAPKLLFHYYDKDFNNEADTPDNFQSRRPNTSFCFLDIRSPGLGDTAMYLCATSRDRSGTSATGELFFGEGSRLTVL.

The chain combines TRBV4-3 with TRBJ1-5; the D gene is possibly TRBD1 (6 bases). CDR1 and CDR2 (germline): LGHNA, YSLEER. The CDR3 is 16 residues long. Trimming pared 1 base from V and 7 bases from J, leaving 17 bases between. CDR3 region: CASSQGIGGMKQPQHF. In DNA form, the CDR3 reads TGCGCCAGCAGCCAAGGTATAGGGGGGATGAAGCAGCCCCAGCATTTT.

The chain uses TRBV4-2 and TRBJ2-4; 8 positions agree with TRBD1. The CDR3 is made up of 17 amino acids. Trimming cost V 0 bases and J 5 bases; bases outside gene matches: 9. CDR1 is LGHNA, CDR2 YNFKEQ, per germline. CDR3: CASSQDWQGAAENIQYF. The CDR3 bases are TGTGCCAGCAGCCAAGATTGGCAGGGGGCTGCGGAAAACATTCAGTACTTC.

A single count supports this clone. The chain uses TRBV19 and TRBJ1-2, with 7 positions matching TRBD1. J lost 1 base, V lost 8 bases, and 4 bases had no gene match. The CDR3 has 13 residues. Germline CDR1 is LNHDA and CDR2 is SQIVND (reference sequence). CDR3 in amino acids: CASWDSVNYGYTF. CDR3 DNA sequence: TGTGCCAGTTGGGACAGCGTTAACTATGGCTACACCTTC.

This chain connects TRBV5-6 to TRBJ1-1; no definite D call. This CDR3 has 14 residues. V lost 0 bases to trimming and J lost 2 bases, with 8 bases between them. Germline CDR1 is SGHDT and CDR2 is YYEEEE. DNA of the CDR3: TGTGCCAGCAGCTTGGTTACAGCCAACACTGAAGCTTTCTTT. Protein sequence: CASSLVTANTEAFF.

CDR3 in amino acids: CASSPSMGGYEQYF. For the CDR3, the DNA is TGTGCCAGCTCACCATCCATGGGCGGATACGAGCAGTACTTC. V usage is TRBV18 and J usage is TRBJ2-7, with D uncertain. Deletions cut 2 bases from V and 4 bases from J, with 12 bases between. CDR1 and CDR2 from the germline V gene are KGHSH and LQKENI. The CDR3 consists of 14 residues.

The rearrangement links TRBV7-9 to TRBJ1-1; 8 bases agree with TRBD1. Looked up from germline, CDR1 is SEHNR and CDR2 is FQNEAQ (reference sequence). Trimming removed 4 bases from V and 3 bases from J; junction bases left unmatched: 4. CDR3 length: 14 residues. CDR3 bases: TGTGCCAGCAGCTCAGGGGGCAGCTACACTGAAGCTTTCTTT. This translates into CASSSGGSYTEAFF.

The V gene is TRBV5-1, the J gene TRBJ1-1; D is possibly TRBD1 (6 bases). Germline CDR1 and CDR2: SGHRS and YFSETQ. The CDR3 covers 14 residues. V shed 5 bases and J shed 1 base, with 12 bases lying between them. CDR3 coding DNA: TGCGCCAGCAGTTTCCGGGGACAGAACACTGAAGCTTTCTTT. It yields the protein CASSFRGQNTEAFF.

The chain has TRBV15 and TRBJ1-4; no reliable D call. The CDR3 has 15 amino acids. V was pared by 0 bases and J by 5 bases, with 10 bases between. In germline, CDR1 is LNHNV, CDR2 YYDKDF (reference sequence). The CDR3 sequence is CATSREAGSNEKLFF. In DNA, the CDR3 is TGTGCCACCAGCAGAGAAGCGGGTTCCAATGAAAAACTGTTTTTT.